This T cell receptor beta chain was recovered during a study of T cells in Graves' hyperthyroidism and ophthalmopathy. Germline CDR1 reads KGHSY; CDR2 reads FQNENV. The CDR3 loop spans 13 amino acids. Trimming removed 4 bases from V and 11 bases from J, with 17 bases in between. The CDR3 regions of TCR beta were amplified from RNA transcripts. Carried out on the TCR CDR3, a first-round RT-PCR used the HTBI primer set. TCRdb reprocessed the multiplex PCR reads via MiXCR and lists one record per CDR3 protein. This repertoire shows hundreds of thousands of distinct CDR3 sequences, just under 45% found once; its top ten account for about 7.7%.

The specimen was peripheral blood or thyroid tissue (not recorded which). The chain is built from TRBV16 and TRBJ1-1; D unclear. The receptor comes from an adult man with Graves' disease, either hyperthyroidism or ophthalmopathy (not recorded which). The CDR3 is CASSPWKGSRAFF. The DNA for the CDR3 is TGTGCCAGCAGCCCTTGGAAAGGCTCGAGGGCTTTCTTT.